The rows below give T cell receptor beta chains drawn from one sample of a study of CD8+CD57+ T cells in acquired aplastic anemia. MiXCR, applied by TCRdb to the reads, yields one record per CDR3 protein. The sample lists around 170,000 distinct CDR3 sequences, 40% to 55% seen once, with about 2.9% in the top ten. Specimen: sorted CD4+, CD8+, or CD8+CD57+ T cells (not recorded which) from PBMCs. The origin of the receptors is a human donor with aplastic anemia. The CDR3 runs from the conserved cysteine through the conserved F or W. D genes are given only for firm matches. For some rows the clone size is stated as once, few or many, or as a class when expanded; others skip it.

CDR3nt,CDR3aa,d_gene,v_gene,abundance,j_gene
TGTGCCATCACCCGGACCGGGACTGCCCTCAAAGACTCTGGAAACACCATATATTTT,CAITRTGTALKDSGNTIYF,-,TRBV10-3,many,TRBJ1-3
TGCGCCAGCAGCTTGGCCAGTGTGTACTCTATGAACACTGAAGCTTTCTTT,CASSLASVYSMNTEAFF,-,TRBV5-1,-,TRBJ1-1
TGCGCCAGCAGCTTGGGACACTCTCTGACTTTC,CASSLGHSLTF,-,TRBV7-2,-,TRBJ2-6
TGTGCCAGCAGCTTGCCCGGGAGGGTGGCCGATCAGCCCCAGCATTTT,CASSLPGRVADQPQHF,-,TRBV7-3,few,TRBJ1-5
TGCAGCGTTGAACCAGCGGGAGGCCAAGAGACCCAGTACTTC,CSVEPAGGQETQYF,TRBD2,TRBV29-1,many,TRBJ2-5
TGTGCCATCAGTGATAGGAGTAGCGGCAATGAGCAGTTCTTC,CAISDRSSGNEQFF,-,TRBV10-3,-,TRBJ2-1
TGCGCCAGCAGCTTGGCTTCTACCTACGAGCAGTACTTC,CASSLASTYEQYF,-,TRBV5-1,-,TRBJ2-7
TGTGCCAGTAGTACGGGACAGGGAGGTCAGCCCCAGCATTTT,CASSTGQGGQPQHF,TRBD1,TRBV19,few,TRBJ1-5
TGTGCCACCAGCAGAGATTGGGGTAGCAATGAGCAGTTCTTC,CATSRDWGSNEQFF,-,TRBV15,-,TRBJ2-1
TGCAGCGGGACAGGGTGGGCTAGCACTGAAGCTTTCTTT,CSGTGWASTEAFF,TRBD1,TRBV29-1,-,TRBJ1-1
TGTGCCAGTAGTTCCCGGGCGAAGCTGAATTCACCCCTCCACTTT,CASSSRAKLNSPLHF,-,TRBV19,few,TRBJ1-6
TGTGCCAGCTCTTGGGGGACCACTAACCCGGAGCAGTTCTTC,CASSWGTTNPEQFF,-,TRBV25-1,-,TRBJ2-1
TGTGCCAGCAGCTCTAGGACTTCGGGTACGCAGTATTTT,CASSSRTSGTQYF,-,TRBV5-8,many,TRBJ2-3
TGCAGTGCTAGAGGACAGGGGAACTATGGCTACACCTTC,CSARGQGNYGYTF,TRBD1,TRBV20-1,many,TRBJ1-2
TGTGCCAGCAGCCAAGCGCCTAGCGGGGGGGCCGAGCAGTTCTTC,CASSQAPSGGAEQFF,TRBD2,TRBV4-2,many,TRBJ2-1
TGTGCCAGTAGTATGGGCAGGGAAGGCCGGGGCTACACCTTC,CASSMGREGRGYTF,-,TRBV19,-,TRBJ1-2
TGTGCCAGCAGTTTAATGAGGGTTGGCTACACCTTC,CASSLMRVGYTF,-,TRBV12-3/TRBV12-4,many,TRBJ1-2
TGCGCCGGCAGCTATGGGGACAGGTTATCTGATGGCTACACCTTC,CAGSYGDRLSDGYTF,TRBD1,TRBV5-1,-,TRBJ1-2
TGTGCCAGCAGTTTGGCCTCAGGGTATGGTGAAGCTTTCTTT,CASSLASGYGEAFF,-,TRBV12-3/TRBV12-4,-,TRBJ1-1
TGTGCCCAGACTCAGGGGAGAAATTCACCCCTCCACTTT,CAQTQGRNSPLHF,-,TRBV30,-,TRBJ1-6
TGTGCCAGCAGACGTAACAGGGACCCCTATGGCTACACCTTC,CASRRNRDPYGYTF,-,TRBV7-2,-,TRBJ1-2
TGTGCCAGCAGCTTAGGCAGGGCCGATTCACCCCTCCACTTT,CASSLGRADSPLHF,-,TRBV7-2,-,TRBJ1-6
TGTGCCAGTAGTTCCGGCCTCAGACCCTACGAGCAGTACTTC,CASSSGLRPYEQYF,-,TRBV19,many,TRBJ2-7
TGTGCCGGTGGGGGGAACACAGATACGCAGTATTTT,CAGGGNTDTQYF,-,TRBV2,-,TRBJ2-3
TGCAGTGCTGGGGGTGGCTACACCTTC,CSAGGGYTF,-,TRBV20-1,-,TRBJ1-2
TGTGCTAGTGGTTTTGGCAGAGAGTACGAGCAGTACTTC,CASGFGREYEQYF,-,TRBV12-5,many,TRBJ2-7
TGTGCCAGCAGCGTAACAGACAGCAATCAGCCCCAGCATTTT,CASSVTDSNQPQHF,-,TRBV9,many,TRBJ1-5
TGTGCCACCAGGGAGCAGGGGGCCAAAAACATTCAGTACTTC,CATREQGAKNIQYF,-,TRBV15,-,TRBJ2-4
TGCAGTGCGCAATTTAGGGCAGGGGGTAAGAGTGAAAAACTGTTTTTT,CSAQFRAGGKSEKLFF,TRBD1,TRBV20-1,many,TRBJ1-4
TGTGCCAGCAGCCGGACAGGGGTGAACACTGAAGCTTTCTTT,CASSRTGVNTEAFF,TRBD1,TRBV7-9,many,TRBJ1-1
TGTGCCAGCAGCCAACAGGGACCCAACTCTGGAAACACCATATATTTT,CASSQQGPNSGNTIYF,-,TRBV2,few,TRBJ1-3
TGTGCCAGCAGCACCTCCGGGGGTTCGAATTCACCCCTCCACTTT,CASSTSGGSNSPLHF,-,TRBV7-2,-,TRBJ1-6
TGCGCCAGCAGCTGGGAAGGTAGCACAGATACGCAGTATTTT,CASSWEGSTDTQYF,-,TRBV5-1,once,TRBJ2-3